These T cell receptor beta chains were read from a single sample in a study of blood T cell repertoires in COVID-19. Method: immunoSEQ multiplex PCR; TCRdb's copy keeps in-frame clones and lacks some. The sample yields some 250,000 clones, roughly four fifths seen once. The specimen was peripheral blood. The receptors derive from a woman in her sixties or seventies with active or convalescent COVID-19. CDR3s include the opening cysteine and the closing phenylalanine or tryptophan. A D gene is named only where the DNA matches it firmly. Clone size appears in some rows only: once, few, many, or a class for an expanded clone.

D gene | J gene | V gene | clone size | CDR3 protein | CDR3 DNA
NA | TRBJ1-6 | TRBV28 | NA | CASSLGTLYNSPLHF | TGTGCCAGCAGTTTAGGGACACTCTATAATTCACCCCTCCACTTT
TRBD2 | TRBJ2-3 | TRBV18 | NA | CASSPGTSGGTDTQYF | TGTGCCAGCTCACCCGGGACTAGCGGGGGGACAGATACGCAGTATTTT
NA | TRBJ2-4 | TRBV2 | NA | CASTVGENIQYF | TGTGCCAGCACTGTCGGGGAAAACATTCAGTACTTC
TRBD1 | TRBJ2-5 | TRBV28 | NA | CASSFLRDSQETQYF | TGTGCCAGCAGTTTTCTCCGGGACAGCCAAGAGACCCAGTACTTC
NA | TRBJ2-1 | TRBV23-1 | NA | CASPRQPNTNEQFF | TGCGCCAGCCCTAGACAGCCTAACACAAATGAGCAGTTCTTC
NA | TRBJ1-2 | TRBV27 | NA | CASSLSTTGGYTF | TGTGCCAGCAGTTTATCTACCACCGGTGGCTACACCTTC
TRBD2 | TRBJ2-4 | TRBV27 | NA | CASSPEGSGGVSIQYF | TGTGCCAGCAGTCCCGAAGGGAGCGGGGGGGTTAGCATTCAGTACTTC
TRBD1 | TRBJ1-1 | TRBV3-1/TRBV3-2 | NA | CASSLGGRGLEAFF | TGTGCCAGCAGCTTAGGGGGCAGGGGTCTTGAAGCTTTCTTT
TRBD2 | TRBJ2-5 | TRBV7-9 | NA | CASSIDQLAGGALQTQYF | TGTGCCAGCAGCATCGACCAGCTGGCGGGGGGGGCGCTACAGACCCAGTACTTC
NA | TRBJ1-6 | TRBV7-2 | NA | CASSLDRSPLHF | TGTGCCAGCAGCTTAGACAGATCACCCCTCCACTTT
NA | TRBJ1-2 | TRBV21-1 | NA | CASSKLGQRGSYGYTF | TGTGCCAGCAGCAAACTCGGACAGAGGGGATCCTATGGCTACACCTTC
NA | TRBJ1-1 | TRBV7-9 | once | CATTRANRDVNTEAFF | TGTGCCACCACGCGGGCAAACAGGGATGTGAACACTGAAGCTTTCTTT
NA | TRBJ2-3 | TRBV27 | NA | CASRYWGAQYF | TGTGCCAGCAGATACTGGGGGGCGCAGTATTTT
NA | TRBJ1-2 | TRBV24-1 | NA | CATTLGGRDGGYTF | TGTGCCACCACCCTCGGGGGGCGCGACGGTGGCTACACCTTC
TRBD2 | TRBJ2-1 | TRBV5-1 | NA | CASTGTRGSYNEQFF | TGCGCCAGCACAGGGACTAGAGGCTCCTACAATGAGCAGTTCTTC
NA | TRBJ2-3 | TRBV3-1/TRBV3-2 | once | CASSQWKGHTDTQYF | TGTGCCAGCAGCCAATGGAAGGGGCACACAGATACGCAGTATTTT
TRBD1 | TRBJ2-1 | TRBV24-1 | NA | CATSTTGADEQFF | TGTGCCACCAGCACGACAGGGGCGGATGAGCAGTTCTTC
NA | TRBJ2-7 | TRBV6-5 | NA | CASSFLGDEQYF | TGTGCCAGCAGTTTTCTAGGGGACGAGCAGTACTTC
NA | TRBJ2-7 | TRBV23-1 | NA | CASSQRTVREQYF | TGCGCCAGCAGTCAGCGGACAGTACGGGAGCAGTACTTC
NA | TRBJ1-4 | TRBV30 | few | CAWLDLARGYEKLFF | TGTGCCTGGTTAGACCTAGCCAGAGGCTATGAAAAACTGTTTTTT
NA | TRBJ2-7 | TRBV27 | NA | CASRPQGTYEQYF | TGTGCCAGCAGACCCCAGGGGACCTACGAGCAGTACTTC
NA | TRBJ1-2 | TRBV13 | once | CASRLWGGPLNYGYTF | TGTGCCAGCAGGCTCTGGGGGGGACCTCTTAACTATGGCTACACCTTC
NA | TRBJ1-5 | TRBV6-1 | NA | CASSEVGGNQPQHF | TGTGCCAGCAGTGAAGTAGGGGGCAATCAGCCCCAGCATTTT
NA | TRBJ1-2 | TRBV2 | NA | CASSPEGSPNYGYTF | TGTGCCAGCAGCCCGGAGGGGTCTCCTAACTATGGCTACACCTTC
TRBD1 | TRBJ1-4 | TRBV20-1 | NA | CSAQGNEKLFF | TGCAGTGCACAGGGGAATGAAAAACTGTTTTTT
NA | TRBJ2-6 | TRBV5-1 | NA | CASSFEGAGANVLTF | TGCGCCAGCAGCTTTGAGGGGGCTGGGGCCAACGTCCTGACTTTC
TRBD2 | TRBJ2-3 | TRBV13 | NA | CASSLGGGLTDTQYF | TGTGCCAGCAGCTTAGGGGGAGGGCTCACAGATACGCAGTATTTT
TRBD1 | TRBJ2-7 | TRBV9 | few | CASSPRTGRSHEQYF | TGTGCCAGCAGCCCCCGGACAGGGCGAAGCCACGAGCAGTACTTC
TRBD2 | TRBJ2-1 | TRBV27 | NA | CASSPFSGASGVYNEQFF | TGTGCCAGCAGTCCCTTTTCTGGGGCTAGCGGGGTATACAATGAGCAGTTCTTC
NA | TRBJ2-5 | TRBV28 | NA | CASSLYESGLETQYF | TGTGCCAGCAGTTTATATGAAAGCGGATTAGAGACCCAGTACTTC
NA | TRBJ1-5 | TRBV19 | once | CASSSLGSYSNQPQHF | TGTGCCAGTAGTAGCTTAGGGAGTTATAGCAATCAGCCCCAGCATTTT
TRBD1 | TRBJ1-1 | TRBV6-6 | NA | CASSQGAGHTEAFF | TGTGCCAGCAGCCAGGGGGCGGGGCACACTGAAGCTTTCTTT
TRBD1 | TRBJ1-4 | TRBV18 | once | CASSGTGPTNEKLFF | TGTGCCAGCTCGGGGACAGGGCCCACTAATGAAAAACTGTTTTTT
NA | TRBJ2-5 | TRBV7-2 | NA | CASSLVGPQGETQYF | TGTGCCAGCAGCTTAGTTGGTCCCCAGGGAGAGACCCAGTACTTC
TRBD1 | TRBJ1-1 | TRBV19 | NA | CASSPRQGAPLPEAFF | TGTGCCAGTAGTCCCAGACAGGGGGCGCCCCTCCCTGAAGCTTTCTTT
TRBD1 | TRBJ2-7 | TRBV6-5 | NA | CASSYLETGGEQYF | TGTGCCAGCAGTTACTTAGAAACAGGGGGTGAGCAGTACTTC
NA | TRBJ1-1 | TRBV28 | NA | CASSGRDSYTEAFF | TGTGCCAGCAGCGGGAGGGATTCCTACACTGAAGCTTTCTTT
TRBD1 | TRBJ2-7 | TRBV6-5 | once | CASMGWDRSYEQYF | TGTGCCAGCATGGGCTGGGACAGGTCCTACGAGCAGTACTTC
TRBD2 | TRBJ2-1 | TRBV6-2/TRBV6-3 | NA | CASSGGGGRARGVNEQFF | TGTGCCAGCAGTGGTGGCGGGGGGAGAGCTAGGGGAGTTAATGAGCAGTTCTTC
TRBD1 | TRBJ1-6 | TRBV5-1 | NA | CASSFINPGQGDSPLHF | TGCGCCAGCAGCTTTATTAATCCGGGACAGGGGGATTCACCCCTCCACTTT
NA | TRBJ2-1 | TRBV10-3 | NA | CAISTQDSYNEQFF | TGTGCCATCAGCACCCAGGATTCCTACAATGAGCAGTTCTTC
NA | TRBJ2-2 | TRBV6-1 | NA | CASSELTGELFF | TGTGCCAGCAGTGAACTCACCGGGGAGCTGTTTTTT
TRBD1 | TRBJ1-6 | TRBV6-5 | NA | CASSRDRDSPLHF | TGTGCCAGCAGTAGGGACAGGGACTCACCCCTCCACTTT
TRBD1 | TRBJ1-1 | TRBV9 | NA | CASSVEAGGNTEAFF | TGTGCCAGCAGCGTAGAAGCAGGGGGCAACACTGAAGCTTTCTTT
TRBD1 | TRBJ2-2 | TRBV27 | NA | CASSLQGVIGELFF | TGTGCCAGCAGTTTACAGGGGGTGATCGGGGAGCTGTTTTTT
TRBD1 | TRBJ1-6 | TRBV6-5 | NA | CASSYRDRGNSPLHF | TGTGCCAGCAGTTACCGGGACAGGGGCAATTCACCCCTCCACTTT
TRBD1 | TRBJ1-3 | TRBV3-1/TRBV3-2 | NA | CASSQDVGTGFGNTIYF | TGTGCCAGCAGCCAAGATGTCGGGACAGGGTTTGGAAACACCATATATTTT
NA | TRBJ2-3 | TRBV11-2 | NA | CASSTLSGTGRDTQYF | TGTGCCAGCAGCACACTCTCCGGCACAGGGAGAGATACGCAGTATTTT
NA | TRBJ2-2 | TRBV6-7 | NA | CASSSGTGELFF | TGTGCCAGCAGTTCCGGGACCGGGGAGCTGTTTTTT
TRBD1 | TRBJ1-2 | TRBV30 | NA | CAWSDRGGYGYTF | TGTGCCTGGAGTGACAGGGGCGGATATGGCTACACCTTC
NA | TRBJ2-7 | TRBV9 | NA | CASSVGLGVSYEQYF | TGTGCCAGCAGCGTGGGTTTAGGAGTCTCCTACGAGCAGTACTTC
TRBD1 | TRBJ2-2 | TRBV5-5 | NA | CASSRGQGQNTGELFF | TGTGCCAGCAGCCGGGGACAGGGCCAAAACACCGGGGAGCTGTTTTTT
NA | TRBJ2-2 | TRBV9 | once | CASSPPPRVAYTGELFF | TGTGCCAGCAGCCCCCCGCCGAGGGTAGCTTACACCGGGGAGCTGTTTTTT
NA | TRBJ2-2 | TRBV3-1/TRBV3-2 | NA | CASSLRGENTGELFF | TGTGCCAGCAGCCTCCGAGGCGAGAACACCGGGGAGCTGTTTTTT
NA | TRBJ1-3 | TRBV7-6 | NA | CASSFQAGLSGNTIYF | TGTGCCAGCAGCTTCCAGGCGGGGCTCTCTGGAAACACCATATATTTT
TRBD1 | TRBJ1-1 | TRBV18 | NA | CASSPSVQGGAEAFF | TGTGCCAGCTCACCATCTGTACAGGGGGGTGCTGAAGCTTTCTTT